This TCR beta chain was identified in a study of shared clonotypes between healthy human individuals. Overall study findings and caveats: Enrolling few donors narrowed the genetic and exposure-history diversity that was represented.

The germline V gene has CDR1 SGHTA and CDR2 FQGNSA. The V end lost 5 bases, the J end lost 6 bases, and 10 bases lay between the germline ends. CDR3 size: 13 residues. Sequencing was performed with immunoSEQ multiplex PCR; in TCRdb, only in-frame clones are kept and a portion is missing. This sample has 850,000 to 1,200,000 clones, with approximately 68% found just once. This clone was seen once. As yet, its antigen is unknown. The V call is TRBV7-2, the J call TRBJ2-2; D unresolved. The material sequenced was memory CD4+ T cells sorted from blood. Regarding subset: CD45RA-negative fraction. The receptor comes from a man aged 18-30 years in good health. In DNA form, the CDR3 reads TGTGCCAGCAGCCCGCGGAAGGCCGGGGAGCTGTTTTTT. Translation gives CASSPRKAGELFF.